This T cell receptor (beta chain) was sequenced during a study of blood T cell repertoires in COVID-19. About the research overall: Italy, Spain and the United States were the sources of the convalescent and acute COVID-19 samples. In each case, the material was cDNA or gDNA derived from T cells, B-cell-depleted T cells, or PBMCs.

Assignments of participants to cohorts depended upon their own reported clinical history. V lost 5 bases to trimming and J lost 3 bases; unmatched junction nucleotides: 5. The germline V gene encodes CDR1 MNHEY and CDR2 SMNVEV (reference sequence). CDR3 length: 14 amino acids. Original data processing: Amplified reference gene primers provided the basis for estimating nucleated cell counts. Profiled with immunoSEQ multiplex PCR; TCRdb holds only in-frame clones, not every one. V, J and clone size reflect that table, while D and trimming were determined from the DNA. The sample shows some 170,000 clones, 84% of them seen only once.

The chain is built from TRBV27 and TRBJ2-7, with 9 bases matching TRBD1. This TCR was sampled from a man aged 50-60 years who had recovered from COVID-19. What was sequenced was PBMCs or T cells enriched from blood (not recorded which). This CDR3 reads CASSQGQGFYEQYF. In nucleotides, the CDR3 is TGTGCCAGCAGTCAGGGACAGGGTTTCTACGAGCAGTACTTC.